This T cell receptor beta chain was recovered during a study of blood T cells in healthy people across ages. For the study at large: Through template switching, about one barcoded beta molecule was captured per two T cells, as measured in model experiments.

CDR1 is LGHDT and CDR2 is YNNKEL in the germline V gene (reference sequence). Trimming shortened V by 2 bases and J by 11 bases, and 18 bases separated the two germline ends. This CDR3 region has 14 residues. Then a second PCR, running roughly 7 to 11 cycles, was carried out with a sample-barcoded 5' primer and a J-beta primer mix. In TCRdb, the 5' RACE reads were re-called with MiXCR into one record per CDR3 protein. The sample has some 1.5 million distinct CDR3 sequences; roughly 30% are singletons. The source material was blood. The receptor comes from a woman younger than 45 in good health. V and J are TRBV3-1 and TRBJ1-1; possible D gene TRBD1, 6 bases. In DNA, the CDR3 is TGTGCCAGCAGCCAATTCCGGGACACTGTCGAGGCTTTCTTT. Translated, it gives CASSQFRDTVEAFF.